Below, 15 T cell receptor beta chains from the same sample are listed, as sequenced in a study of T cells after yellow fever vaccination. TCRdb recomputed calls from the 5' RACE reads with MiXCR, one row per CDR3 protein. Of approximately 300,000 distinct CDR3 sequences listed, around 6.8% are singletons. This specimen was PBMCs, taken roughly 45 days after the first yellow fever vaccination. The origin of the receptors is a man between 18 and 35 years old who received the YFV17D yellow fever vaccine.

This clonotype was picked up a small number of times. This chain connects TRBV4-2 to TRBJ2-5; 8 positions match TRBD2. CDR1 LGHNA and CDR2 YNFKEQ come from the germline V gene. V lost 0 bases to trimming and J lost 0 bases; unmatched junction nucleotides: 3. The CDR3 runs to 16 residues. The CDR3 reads CASSQEAGGHQETQYF. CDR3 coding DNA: TGTGCCAGCAGCCAAGAGGCGGGGGGCCACCAAGAGACCCAGTACTTC.

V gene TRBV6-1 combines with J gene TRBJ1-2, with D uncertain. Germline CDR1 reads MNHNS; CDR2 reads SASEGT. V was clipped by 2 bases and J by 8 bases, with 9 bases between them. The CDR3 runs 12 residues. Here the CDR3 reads CASSEHFFGYTF. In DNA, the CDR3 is TGTGCCAGCAGTGAACATTTCTTCGGCTACACCTTC.

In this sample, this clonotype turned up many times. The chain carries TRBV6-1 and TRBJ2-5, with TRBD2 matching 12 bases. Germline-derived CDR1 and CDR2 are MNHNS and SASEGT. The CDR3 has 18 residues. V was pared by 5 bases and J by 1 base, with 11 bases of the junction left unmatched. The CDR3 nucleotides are TGTGCCAGCAGTCTAGCGGGGGGGCGCGGGCCGATCCAAGAGACCCAGTACTTC. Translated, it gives CASSLAGGRGPIQETQYF.

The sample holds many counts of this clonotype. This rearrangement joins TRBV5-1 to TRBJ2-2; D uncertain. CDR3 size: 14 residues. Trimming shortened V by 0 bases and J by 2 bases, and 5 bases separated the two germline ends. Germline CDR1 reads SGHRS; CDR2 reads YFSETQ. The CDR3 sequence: CASSLELNTGELFF. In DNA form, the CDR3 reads TGCGCCAGCAGCTTGGAACTCAACACCGGGGAGCTGTTTTTT.

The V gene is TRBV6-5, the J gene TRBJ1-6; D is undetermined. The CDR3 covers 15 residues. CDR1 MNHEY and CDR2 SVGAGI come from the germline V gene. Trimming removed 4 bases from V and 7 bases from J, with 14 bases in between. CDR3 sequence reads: CASSFGPLRNSPLHF. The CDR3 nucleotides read TGTGCCAGCAGTTTCGGACCCCTCCGGAATTCACCCCTCCACTTT.

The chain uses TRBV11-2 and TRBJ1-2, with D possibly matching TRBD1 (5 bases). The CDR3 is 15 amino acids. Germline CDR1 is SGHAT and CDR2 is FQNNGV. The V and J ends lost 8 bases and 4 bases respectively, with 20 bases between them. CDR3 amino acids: CASSDIRQRAYGYTF. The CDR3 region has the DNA TGTGCCAGCTCGGACATTCGTCAGAGGGCCTATGGCTACACCTTC.

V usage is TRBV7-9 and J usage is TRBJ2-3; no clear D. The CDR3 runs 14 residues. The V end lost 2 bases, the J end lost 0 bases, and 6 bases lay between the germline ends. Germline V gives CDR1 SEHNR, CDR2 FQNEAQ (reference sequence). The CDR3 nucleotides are TGTGCCAGCAGCTTACAGCGTAGCACAGATACGCAGTATTTT. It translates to CASSLQRSTDTQYF.

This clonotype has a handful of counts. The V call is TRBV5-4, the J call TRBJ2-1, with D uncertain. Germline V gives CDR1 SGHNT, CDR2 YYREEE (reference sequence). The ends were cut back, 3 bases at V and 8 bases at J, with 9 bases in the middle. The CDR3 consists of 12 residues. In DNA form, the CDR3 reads TGTGCCAGCAGCTCGTCATGGGATGAGCAGTTCTTC. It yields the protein CASSSSWDEQFF. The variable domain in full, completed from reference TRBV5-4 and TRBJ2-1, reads ETGVTQSPTHLIKTRGQQVTLRCSSQSGHNTVSWYQQALGQGPQFIFQYYREEENGRGNFPPRFSGLQFPNYSSELNVNALELDDSALYLCASSSSWDEQFFGPGTRLTVL.

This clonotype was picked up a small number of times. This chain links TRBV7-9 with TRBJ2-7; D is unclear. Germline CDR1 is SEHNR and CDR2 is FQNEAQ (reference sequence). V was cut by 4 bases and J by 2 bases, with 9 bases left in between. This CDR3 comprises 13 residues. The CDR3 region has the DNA TGTGCCAGCAGCTCTTCACAGACCTACGAGCAGTACTTC. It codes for CASSSSQTYEQYF.

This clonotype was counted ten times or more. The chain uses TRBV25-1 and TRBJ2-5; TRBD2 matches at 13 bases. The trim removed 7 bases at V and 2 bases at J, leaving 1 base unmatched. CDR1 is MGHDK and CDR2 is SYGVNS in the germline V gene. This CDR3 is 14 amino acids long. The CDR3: CASKGLAGQETQYF. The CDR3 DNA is TGTGCCAGCAAGGGACTAGCGGGGCAAGAGACCCAGTACTTC.

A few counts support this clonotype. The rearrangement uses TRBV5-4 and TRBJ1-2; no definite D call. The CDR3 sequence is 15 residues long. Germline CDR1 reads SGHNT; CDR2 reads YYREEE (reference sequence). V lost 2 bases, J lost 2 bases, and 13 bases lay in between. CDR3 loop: CASSFFSGSNYGYTF. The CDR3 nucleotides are TGTGCCAGCAGCTTTTTCTCAGGTAGCAACTATGGCTACACCTTC. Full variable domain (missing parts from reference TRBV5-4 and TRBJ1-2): ETGVTQSPTHLIKTRGQQVTLRCSSQSGHNTVSWYQQALGQGPQFIFQYYREEENGRGNFPPRFSGLQFPNYSSELNVNALELDDSALYLCASSFFSGSNYGYTFGSGTRLTVV.

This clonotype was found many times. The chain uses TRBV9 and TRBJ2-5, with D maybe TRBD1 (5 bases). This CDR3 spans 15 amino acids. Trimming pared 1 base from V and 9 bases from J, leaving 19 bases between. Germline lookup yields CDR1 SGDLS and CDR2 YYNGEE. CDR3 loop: CASSVNPTVGVAQYF. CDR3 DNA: TGTGCCAGCAGCGTAAACCCGACAGTCGGAGTTGCCCAGTACTTC.

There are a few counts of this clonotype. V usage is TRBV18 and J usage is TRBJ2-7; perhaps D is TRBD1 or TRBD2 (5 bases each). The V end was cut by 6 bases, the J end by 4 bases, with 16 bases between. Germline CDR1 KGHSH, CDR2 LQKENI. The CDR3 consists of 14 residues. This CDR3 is CASSPRWGSYEQYF. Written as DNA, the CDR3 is TGTGCCAGCTCTCCCAGATGGGGGAGTTACGAGCAGTACTTC.

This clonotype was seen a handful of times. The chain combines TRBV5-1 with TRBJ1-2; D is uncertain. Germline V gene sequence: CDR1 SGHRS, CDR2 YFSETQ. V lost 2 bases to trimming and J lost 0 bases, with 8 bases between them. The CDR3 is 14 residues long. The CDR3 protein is CASSFTESNYGYTF. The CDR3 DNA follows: TGCGCCAGCAGCTTTACAGAGTCTAACTATGGCTACACCTTC.

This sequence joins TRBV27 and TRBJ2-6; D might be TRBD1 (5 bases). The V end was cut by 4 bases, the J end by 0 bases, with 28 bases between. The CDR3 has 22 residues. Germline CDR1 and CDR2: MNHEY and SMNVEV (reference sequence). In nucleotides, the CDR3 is TGTGCCAGCAGTTCACCCCCGGGCGGATTATACAGGCTCAGCTCTGGGGCCAACGTCCTGACTTTC. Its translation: CASSSPPGGLYRLSSGANVLTF.